This passage covers 25 T cell receptor beta chains from one sample sequenced in a study of shared clonotypes between healthy human individuals. Some clones are missing from TCRdb's copy, which holds only in-frame ones; the method was immunoSEQ multiplex PCR. Among around 500,000 clones, 79% were seen once, and the ten largest hold about 12%. Sequenced input: PBMCs. The source of these receptors is a middle-aged woman in good health. Some clones in this sample may be carry-over from other donors' samples.

The rearrangement joins TRBV7-9 to TRBJ2-2, with 7 bases identical to TRBD2. Germline V gives CDR1 SEHNR, CDR2 FQNEAQ (reference sequence). The CDR3 contains 14 residues. Unmatched junction bases numbered 1, after V lost 5 bases and J lost 1 base. The CDR3 sequence is CASSPSGNTGELFF. CDR3 sequence (DNA): TGTGCCAGCAGCCCTAGCGGGAACACCGGGGAGCTGTTTTTT.

As DNA, the CDR3 is TGTGCCAGCAGCTTTTTCAGGGGCGGGAGGGAGCTGTTTTTT. This gives the protein CASSFFRGGRELFF. The genes are TRBV7-3 and TRBJ2-2; D may correspond to TRBD1 or TRBD2 (6 bases each). V dropped 3 bases and J dropped 9 bases, with 14 bases sitting between them. This CDR3 has 14 amino acids. Germline V lookup: CDR1 SGHTA, CDR2 FQGTGA.

This chain links TRBV7-2 with TRBJ2-7; 16 bases are a match to TRBD2. The CDR3 spans 16 residues. CDR1 is SGHTA and CDR2 is FQGNSA in the germline V gene. With 4 bases clipped from V and 6 bases from J, the junction kept 6 bases outside the gene matches. CDR3 sequence: CASSSPGTSGRGEQYF. The CDR3 bases are TGTGCCAGCAGCTCACCCGGGACTAGCGGGAGGGGCGAGCAGTACTTC.

This chain connects TRBV6-1 to TRBJ2-1; 8 nucleotides match TRBD1. Trimming at V came to 6 bases and at J to 5 bases, leaving 9 bases not matched to a gene. From germline, CDR1 is MNHNS and CDR2 SASEGT. The CDR3 has 15 amino acids. The CDR3 sequence: CASSLDRGENNEQFF. The CDR3 DNA is TGTGCCAGCAGCCTAGACAGGGGAGAGAACAATGAGCAGTTCTTC.

The chain links TRBV6-1 to TRBJ1-1; D is unresolved. CDR1 and CDR2 from the germline V gene are MNHNS and SASEGT. This CDR3 spans 13 amino acids. V was clipped by 7 bases and J by 3 bases, with 12 bases between them. For the CDR3, the DNA is TGTGCCAGCATCCTTCAACGGGACACTGAAGCTTTCTTT. Encoded protein: CASILQRDTEAFF.

The V and J genes are TRBV20-1 and TRBJ2-1, with D possibly TRBD1 on 7 matching bases. Germline-derived CDR1 and CDR2 are DFQATT and SNEGSKA (reference sequence). The CDR3 extends over 11 amino acids. CDR3 nucleotide sequence: TGCAGGCAGGGGGGTTCAGTTGAGCAGTTCTTC. As protein: CRQGGSVEQFF.

The rearrangement links TRBV2 to TRBJ2-7; 7 bases fit TRBD2. This CDR3 region has 13 residues. CDR1 and CDR2 (germline): SNHLY, FYNNEI. J was trimmed by 3 bases and V by 6 bases; bases with no gene match: 5. This CDR3 reads CASSPGTIYEQYF. In nucleotides, the CDR3 is TGTGCCAGCAGCCCCGGGACTATCTACGAGCAGTACTTC.

The V call is TRBV6-4, the J call TRBJ1-2; D may be TRBD1 (5 bases). The V gene's germline CDR1 is MRHNA and CDR2 SNTAGT. Deletions cut 8 bases from V and 3 bases from J, with 16 bases between. This CDR3 has 14 amino acids. CDR3 nucleotides: TGTGCCAGCGCGCCAAGCGGGGCTCACTATGGCTACACCTTC. Its protein is CASAPSGAHYGYTF.

In its sample, this clone was seen a few times. J is TRBJ2-3 and V is TRBV5-4; tentatively, D is TRBD2 (5 bases). CDR3 length equals 14 residues. Germline loops: CDR1 SGHNT, CDR2 YYREEE (reference sequence). The ends were cut back, 1 base at V and 5 bases at J, with 11 bases in the middle. The CDR3 spells CASSLIGLQDTQYF. The CDR3 DNA is TGTGCCAGCAGCTTGATAGGACTGCAAGATACGCAGTATTTT.

This chain joins TRBV28 and TRBJ2-3, with 8 bases aligning to TRBD2. The CDR3 is made up of 15 amino acids. Germline trimming cut 6 bases from V and 1 base from J; bases unmatched to any gene: 6. CDR1 is MDHEN, CDR2 SYDVKM, per germline. The DNA for the CDR3 is TGTGCCAGCAGCCTTAGCGGGGAGGGCACAGATACGCAGTATTTT. Its translation: CASSLSGEGTDTQYF.

This rearrangement joins TRBV2 to TRBJ2-1; D tentatively fits TRBD1 or TRBD2 (5 bases each). The germline V and J ends were trimmed by 3 bases and 10 bases, with 16 bases remaining between them. The CDR3 has 14 amino acids. Per the germline V gene, CDR1 is SNHLY and CDR2 is FYNNEI. CDR3 coding DNA: TGTGCCAGCAGTGACCCGGGACCGCCGTACGAGCAGTTCTTC. This encodes CASSDPGPPYEQFF.

In nucleotides, the CDR3 is TGTGCCAGCAGCGCAGACAGATCCTACGAGCAGTACTTC. This codes for CASSADRSYEQYF. The rearrangement links TRBV7-2 to TRBJ2-7; D might be TRBD1 (5 bases). This CDR3 comprises 13 residues. Trimming left V 5 bases short and J 1 base short, with 9 bases between. In germline, CDR1 is SGHTA, CDR2 FQGNSA.

The chain combines TRBV7-3 with TRBJ2-2; tentative D call: TRBD2 (5 bases). Between the trimmed V and J ends, which lost 3 bases and 3 bases, there was a span of 8 bases. Germline-derived CDR1 and CDR2 are SGHTA and FQGTGA. The CDR3 loop spans 14 amino acids. The CDR3 DNA follows: TGTGCCAGCAGCTTTTCAGCGGACACCGGGGAGCTGTTTTTT. Amino acids: CASSFSADTGELFF.

The chain employs TRBV20-1 and TRBJ2-3; D ambiguous. Per the germline V gene, CDR1 is DFQATT and CDR2 is SNEGSKA (reference sequence). With 3 bases removed from V and 8 bases from J, the gap between germline ends came to 3 bases. The length of the CDR3 is 9 residues. CDR3 sequence (DNA): TGCAGTGCTAGTGCTACGCAGTATTTT. It yields the protein CSASATQYF.

This rearrangement joins TRBV7-9 to TRBJ2-5, with D tentatively TRBD1 (6 bases). Germline-derived CDR1 and CDR2 are SEHNR and FQNEAQ (reference sequence). CDR3 length: 17 amino acids. V was trimmed by 0 bases and J by 1 base, leaving 15 bases between them. The CDR3 nucleotides read TGTGCCAGCAGCTTAGCGCGTCTTGGACAGCTCCAAGAGACCCAGTACTTC. Translating gives CASSLARLGQLQETQYF.

CDR3 bases: TGCGCCAGCAGTCCAATCAATGAGCAGTTCTTC. Its protein product is CASSPINEQFF. The gene calls are TRBV23-1 and TRBJ2-1, with unresolved D. TRBV23-1 is treated as an ORF (open reading frame) with a function not yet certain. Trimming pared 4 bases from V and 6 bases from J, leaving 4 bases between. The CDR3 has 11 residues.

About this clone itself: A read error likely explains this, since a far larger clone differs by one base. Within the sample, other DNA sequences also encode this same CDR3. V is TRBV6-4 and J is TRBJ1-1, with 8 nucleotides matching TRBD1. CDR3 length: 14 residues. CDR1 is MRHNA and CDR2 is SNTAGT in the germline V gene. The CDR3 DNA sequence: TGTGCCAGCAGTGAGGGACAGGAGAACACCGAAGCTTTCTTT. It specifies CASSEGQENTEAFF.

This clone was counted a single time. This chain connects TRBV27 to TRBJ2-5; a weak D match, TRBD2 (5 bases). Trimming shortened V by 1 base and J by 2 bases, and 17 bases separated the two germline ends. The CDR3 is made up of 17 amino acids. Germline V lookup: CDR1 MNHEY, CDR2 SMNVEV (reference sequence). The CDR3 is CASSLLGLGGVQETQYF. In DNA form, the CDR3 reads TGTGCCAGCAGTTTATTAGGGCTAGGAGGTGTTCAAGAGACCCAGTACTTC.

The count of this clone is one. This CDR3 is CASSYGRDSYNEQFF. For the CDR3, the DNA is TGCGCCAGCAGCTATGGAAGGGACTCCTACAATGAGCAGTTCTTC. The rearrangement uses TRBV5-1 and TRBJ2-1; unclear D gene. The CDR3 extends over 15 amino acids. Trimming left V 3 bases short and J 0 bases short, with 10 bases between. Germline V gene lookup returns CDR1 SGHRS and CDR2 YFSETQ.

The chain links TRBV7-2 to TRBJ1-2; the D is unclear. Germline V lookup: CDR1 SGHTA, CDR2 FQGNSA. Trimming took off 1 base at V and 3 bases at J, with 6 bases between the two ends. The CDR3 runs to 13 residues. The CDR3 region has the DNA TGTGCCAGCAGCTTAGATCCCGACTATGGCTACACCTTC. Its translation: CASSLDPDYGYTF.

This chain uses TRBV11-2 with TRBJ1-4, with D unclear. Germline CDR1 SGHAT, CDR2 FQNNGV. The V end was cut by 3 bases, the J end by 5 bases, with 13 bases between. This CDR3 comprises 15 residues. CDR3 amino acids: CASSFMSSENEKLFF. Here the CDR3 DNA reads TGTGCCAGCAGCTTTATGTCCAGTGAGAATGAAAAACTGTTTTTT.

The chain recombines TRBV10-3 with TRBJ2-7; either TRBD1 or TRBD2 may fit D (5 bases each). Germline CDR1 and CDR2: ENHRY and SYGVKD. Trimming cost V 6 bases and J 6 bases, with 21 bases left between them. The CDR3 has 15 residues. The CDR3 coding sequence is TGTGCCATCAGCCCGGGACCCAGTTCCCGGGGCGAGCAGTACTTC. Translation gives CAISPGPSSRGEQYF.

The rearrangement uses TRBV6-6 and TRBJ1-1; TRBD1 aligns across 7 bases. The CDR3 length is 15 residues. After removal of 2 bases from V and 0 bases from J, the junction contained 3 bases not matched to a gene. Germline CDR1 reads MNHNY; CDR2 reads SVGAGI (reference sequence). This CDR3 reads CASSYPRGMNTEAFF. The CDR3, as DNA: TGTGCCAGCAGTTACCCCAGGGGGATGAACACTGAAGCTTTCTTT.

For this clone: This may come from a read error, since a much larger clone is one base off. This chain connects TRBV2 to TRBJ2-5; D ambiguous. CDR1 SNHLY and CDR2 FYNNEI come from the germline V gene. The V gene lost 6 bases and the J gene lost 1 base, with 12 bases spanning the gap. This CDR3 is 14 amino acids long. The CDR3 DNA sequence: TGTGCCAGCAGCCTCCTGGTCCCCCAAGAGACCCAGTACTTC. It is translated as CASSLLVPQETQYF.

The sample holds one count of this clone. The V gene is TRBV15, the J gene TRBJ2-1, with D perhaps TRBD1 or TRBD2 (5 bases each). There are 16 residues in the CDR3. The V and J ends lost 1 base and 0 bases respectively, with 10 bases between them. Germline CDR1 is LNHNV and CDR2 is YYDKDF (reference sequence). The CDR3 region is CATSRGGVSSYNEQFF. The CDR3 DNA reads as TGTGCCACCAGCAGAGGAGGGGTAAGCTCCTACAATGAGCAGTTCTTC.